What follows are 25 T cell receptor beta chains derived from one specimen sequenced in a study of T cells in Graves' hyperthyroidism and ophthalmopathy. Amplification targeted TCR beta CDR3 regions from RNA transcripts. The TCR CDR3 was amplified in a first-round RT-PCR using the HTBI primer set. TCRdb fed the multiplex PCR reads into MiXCR, producing one record per CDR3 protein. The repertoire holds 500,000 to 650,000 distinct CDR3 sequences, with 40% to 50% as singletons. The sequencing input was peripheral blood or thyroid tissue (not recorded which). These receptor sequences come from an adult woman with Graves' disease, either hyperthyroidism or ophthalmopathy (not recorded which).

This clonotype was observed a few times. The chain uses TRBV7-9 and TRBJ2-2; D could derive from TRBD1 or TRBD2 (6 bases each). Germline loops: CDR1 SEHNR, CDR2 FQNEAQ (reference sequence). Between the trimmed V and J ends, which lost 11 bases and 1 base, there was a span of 23 bases. The CDR3 is 17 residues long. The CDR3, as DNA: TGTGCCCTCCCCAGGAGGGGGGAGGTACTGAACACCGGGGAGCTGTTTTTT. Protein sequence: CALPRRGEVLNTGELFF.

The chain employs TRBV9 and TRBJ1-6; 10 nucleotides align to TRBD1. V was clipped by 1 base and J by 10 bases; unmatched bases: 5. This CDR3 spans 15 amino acids. Germline V CDR1 and CDR2: SGDLS, YYNGEE. This chain's CDR3 is CASSVSGTGDSPLHF. The DNA for the CDR3 is TGTGCCAGCAGCGTATCCGGGACAGGGGACTCACCCCTCCACTTT.

The rearrangement joins TRBV9 to TRBJ1-5, with unresolved D. V was trimmed by 4 bases and J by 1 base, leaving 9 bases between them. The CDR3 totals 14 residues. Germline V gives CDR1 SGDLS, CDR2 YYNGEE. In DNA, the CDR3 is TGTGCCAGCAGCTCCACAGACAGCAATCAGCCCCAGCATTTT. This encodes CASSSTDSNQPQHF.

The chain is built from TRBV2 and TRBJ1-2, with a possible D match to TRBD1 (5 bases). This CDR3 spans 12 amino acids. The V gene lost 8 bases and the J gene lost 8 bases, with 15 bases spanning the gap. The germline gives CDR1 SNHLY, CDR2 FYNNEI. This CDR3 is CASGGNRPGYTF. The CDR3, as DNA: TGTGCCAGCGGGGGGAACCGACCCGGCTACACCTTC. Combining the CDR3 with reference TRBV2 and TRBJ1-2 gives the whole variable domain EPEVTQTPSHQVTQMGQEVILRCVPISNHLYFYWYRQILGQKVEFLVSFYNNEISEKSEIFDDQFSVERPDGSNFTLKIRSTKLEDSAMYFCASGGNRPGYTFGSGTRLTVV.

This chain connects TRBV7-9 to TRBJ1-2; perhaps TRBD1 as D (5 bases). The CDR3 has 15 amino acids. V was clipped by 4 bases and J by 5 bases, with 17 bases between them. CDR1 SEHNR and CDR2 FQNEAQ come from the germline V gene (reference sequence). The CDR3 DNA is TGTGCCAGCAGCTCTGACGGGGGTTCGGGATATGGCTACACCTTC. Translation: CASSSDGGSGYGYTF.

The chain is built from TRBV6-1 and TRBJ1-5, with D possibly matching TRBD1 (6 bases). The CDR3 is made up of 12 amino acids. The V end lost 11 bases, the J end lost 9 bases, and 17 bases lay between the germline ends. CDR1 and CDR2 from the germline V gene are MNHNS and SASEGT. The CDR3 DNA reads TGTGCCGCAAGCACAGGGTTGGGGCCCCAGCATTTT. It encodes CAASTGLGPQHF.

Notes on this clonotype: Since a much larger clone is just one base distant, this may be a read error. This sequence joins TRBV11-2 and TRBJ1-4; D not resolved. Germline lookup yields CDR1 SGHAT and CDR2 FQNNGV. V was cut by 5 bases and J by 6 bases, with 13 bases left in between. The CDR3 contains 14 residues. The CDR3 nucleotides read TGTGCCAGCAGCCCCAGACCCGGGGATGAAAAACTGTTTTTT. Residues: CASSPRPGDEKLFF.

This clonotype was counted between two and nine times. The chain is built from TRBV7-9 and TRBJ1-2; 12 positions agree with TRBD1. There are 15 residues in the CDR3. Germline V lookup: CDR1 SEHNR, CDR2 FQNEAQ (reference sequence). V dropped 3 bases and J dropped 8; count of bases not matched to a gene: 7. The CDR3 DNA is TGTGCCAGCAGCTTGTATTTAGGGACAGGGGGCGGCTACACCTTC. Translation gives CASSLYLGTGGGYTF. The whole variable domain, filled in from reference TRBV7-9 and TRBJ1-2, reads DTGVSQNPRHKITKRGQNVTFRCDPISEHNRLYWYRQTLGQGPEFLTYFQNEAQLEKSRLLSDRFSAERPKGSFSTLEIQRTEQGDSAMYLCASSLYLGTGGGYTFGSGTRLTVV.

This clonotype was counted ten times or more. This chain links TRBV11-2 with TRBJ1-6; D perhaps matches TRBD1 (6 bases). This CDR3 region has 15 residues. Looked up from germline, CDR1 is SGHAT and CDR2 is FQNNGV. V dropped 1 base and J dropped 10 bases, with 14 bases sitting between them. CDR3 nucleotide sequence: TGTGCCAGCAGCTTAGCCGACAGGTCAGGGTCACCCCTCCACTTT. Translation: CASSLADRSGSPLHF.

In its sample, this clonotype was seen a few times. The chain carries TRBV10-3 and TRBJ1-2; D might be TRBD1 (6 bases). Germline CDR1 ENHRY, CDR2 SYGVKD. The CDR3 covers 17 residues. Trimming pared 0 bases from V and 8 bases from J, leaving 22 bases between. CDR3 loop: CAISESKGQGIRDGYTF. The CDR3 bases are TGTGCCATCAGTGAGTCCAAGGGTCAGGGGATACGGGACGGCTACACCTTC.

This clonotype was picked up many times. The junction differs from germline at one of its ends, possibly a read error. The chain links TRBV25-1 to TRBJ2-7, with D perhaps given as TRBD1 or TRBD2 (5 bases each). There are 11 residues in the CDR3. Germline CDR1 MGHDK, CDR2 SYGVNS. The CDR3 region is CASSDSGPIGF. The DNA for the CDR3 is TGTGCCAGCAGTGATTCGGGACCGATCGGCTTC.

This clonotype was found many times. CDR3: CSARAQLGQPQHF. CDR3 in DNA: TGCAGTGCTAGAGCACAGTTAGGGCAGCCCCAGCATTTT. This chain uses TRBV20-1 with TRBJ1-5; no firm D call. Germline CDR1 reads DFQATT; CDR2 reads SNEGSKA (reference sequence). The CDR3 consists of 13 residues. Trimming removed 1 base at V and 7 bases at J, with 11 bases between.

The chain carries TRBV10-3 and TRBJ1-5; the match to TRBD1 covers 7 bases. CDR1 and CDR2 from the germline V gene are ENHRY and SYGVKD. The CDR3 sequence is 15 residues long. The V segment lost 3 bases and the J segment 4 bases; nucleotides outside the gene matches: 6. The CDR3 is CAISDWGTENQPQHF. In nucleotides, the CDR3 is TGTGCCATCAGTGATTGGGGGACAGAAAATCAGCCCCAGCATTTT.

The chain has TRBV2 and TRBJ2-5, with a weak D call TRBD1 (6 bases). The CDR3 sequence is 15 residues long. Per germline, CDR1 SNHLY and CDR2 FYNNEI. V was trimmed by 8 bases and J by 1 base, leaving 17 bases between them. The CDR3 coding sequence is TGTGCCAGCCCCCGGACAGAGACAAGCCAAGAGACCCAGTACTTC. This translates into CASPRTETSQETQYF.

The rearrangement joins TRBV2 to TRBJ1-2; 9 nucleotides align to TRBD1. Germline assignment: CDR1 SNHLY and CDR2 FYNNEI. The CDR3 is 15 amino acids. V shed 6 bases, J shed 6 bases, and the junction held 11 bases outside the gene matches. The CDR3 nucleotides are TGTGCCAGCAGCCAAGAGACAGGGGGATGGGATGGCTACACCTTC. Translated: CASSQETGGWDGYTF.

The chain couples TRBV13 to TRBJ2-5, with 7 bases fitting TRBD1. CDR3 length equals 14 residues. Germline V gene data show CDR1 as PRHDT and CDR2 as FYEKMQ (reference sequence). V lost 3 bases and J lost 5; bases outside the gene matches: 6. CDR3 sequence reads: CASSFSTGMETQYF. The CDR3 bases are TGTGCCAGCAGCTTCTCGACAGGGATGGAGACCCAGTACTTC.

This clonotype was detected many times. V gene TRBV20-1 combines with J gene TRBJ2-5; 12 positions agree with TRBD2. This CDR3 spans 17 amino acids. Unmatched junction bases numbered 8, after V lost 2 bases and J lost 1 base. Germline V gene lookup returns CDR1 DFQATT and CDR2 SNEGSKA (reference sequence). The CDR3 sequence: CSARPGLAGLPQETQYF. The CDR3 nucleotides are TGCAGTGCTAGACCAGGACTAGCGGGATTACCCCAAGAGACCCAGTACTTC.

This clonotype was observed many times. The rearrangement joins TRBV7-2 to TRBJ1-2; 11 nucleotides agree with TRBD1. The CDR3 runs 13 residues. J gave up 7 bases and V 4 bases, and 2 bases lay outside the gene matches. Germline CDR1 reads SGHTA; CDR2 reads FQGNSA. The CDR3 DNA reads TGTGCCAGCAGCTCCGGGACAGGGGGTGGCTACACCTTC. Its translation: CASSSGTGGGYTF.

This chain links TRBV29-1 with TRBJ1-6; a possible D gene is TRBD1 (6 bases). With 4 bases removed from V and 9 bases from J, the gap between germline ends came to 13 bases. The CDR3 runs 13 residues. Germline V CDR1 and CDR2: SQVTM, ANQGSEA. CDR3 protein: CSVGGGLGSPLHF. The CDR3 DNA is TGCAGCGTTGGAGGGGGTTTAGGTTCACCCCTCCACTTT.

Ten or more counts support this clonotype. The J gene is TRBJ2-6, the V gene TRBV7-8; D uncertain. The V gene lost 5 bases and the J gene lost 1 base, with 9 bases spanning the gap. The CDR3 is made up of 15 amino acids. Germline V gives CDR1 SGHVS, CDR2 FQNEAQ. The CDR3 DNA follows: TGTGCCAGCAGCCTGGACCATTCTGGGGCCAACGTCCTGACTTTC. Its translation is CASSLDHSGANVLTF. Variable domain in full (rest from reference TRBV7-8 and TRBJ2-6): GAGVSQSPRYKVAKRGQDVALRCDPISGHVSLFWYQQALGQGPEFLTYFQNEAQLDKSGLPSDRFFAERPEGSVSTLKIQRTQQEDSAVYLCASSLDHSGANVLTFGAGSRLTVL.

This clonotype was seen at least ten times. The chain joins TRBV20-1 to TRBJ1-5, with a weak D call TRBD1 (5 bases). From germline, CDR1 is DFQATT and CDR2 SNEGSKA (reference sequence). The CDR3 covers 13 residues. V lost 6 bases and J 0 bases, leaving 9 bases between the germline ends. The CDR3 region is CSARQYSNQPQHF. The CDR3 nucleotides are TGCAGTGCCCGACAGTATAGCAATCAGCCCCAGCATTTT.

The chain combines TRBV29-1 with TRBJ1-2; D gene ambiguous. This CDR3 is 10 amino acids long. CDR1 is SQVTM, CDR2 ANQGSEA, per germline. The V end lost 5 bases, the J end lost 4 bases, and 5 bases lay between the germline ends. The CDR3 nucleotides read TGCAGCGTTCCCCTCTATGGCTACACCTTC. Translation gives CSVPLYGYTF.

The chain recombines TRBV19 with TRBJ2-7; D might be TRBD1 (7 bases). From germline, CDR1 is LNHDA and CDR2 SQIVND (reference sequence). Trimming cost V 5 bases and J 5 bases, with 19 bases left between them. This CDR3 contains 15 residues. This CDR3 is CASSPPRGRLHEQYF. The CDR3 DNA is TGTGCCAGTAGTCCTCCCAGGGGGAGGCTGCACGAGCAGTACTTC.

This clonotype appeared many times. The rearrangement links TRBV29-1 to TRBJ1-1; the match to TRBD1 covers 8 bases. The CDR3 is 12 amino acids. With V trimmed by 7 bases and J by 4 bases, 5 bases remained unmatched. From germline, CDR1 is SQVTM and CDR2 ANQGSEA. The CDR3 spells CSAFTGGTEAFF. The CDR3 DNA reads TGCAGCGCCTTTACAGGGGGCACTGAAGCTTTCTTT. Filled out from reference TRBV29-1 and TRBJ1-1, the complete variable domain reads SAVISQKPSRDICQRGTSLTIQCQVDSQVTMMFWYRQQPGQSLTLIATANQGSEATYESGFVIDKFPISRPNLTFSTLTVSNMSPEDSSIYLCSAFTGGTEAFFGQGTRLTVV.

The chain joins TRBV19 to TRBJ2-3; D may be TRBD1 (5 bases). Looked up from germline, CDR1 is LNHDA and CDR2 is SQIVND (reference sequence). This CDR3 spans 15 amino acids. V lost 4 bases and J 3 bases, leaving 14 bases between the germline ends. The CDR3, as DNA: TGTGCCAGTAGTAGGAACCTCCCAGGGACAGATACGCAGTATTTT. Residues: CASSRNLPGTDTQYF.